One and the same sample provided the 30 T cell receptor beta chains below, sequenced in a study of identifying expanded T cells in peripheral blood. Sequencing used immunoSEQ multiplex PCR; TCRdb keeps in-frame clones, though not all of them. The table records about 130,000 clones, 86% of them present only once. Source material: blood. The receptors originated from a person aged 18 to 70 in good health.

This chain uses TRBV6-5 with TRBJ1-1; TRBD1 might be the D (6 bases). Trimming pared 0 bases from V and 2 bases from J, leaving 13 bases between. The V gene's germline CDR1 is MNHEY and CDR2 SVGAGI. This CDR3 has 16 residues. The CDR3 sequence: CASSYSPGQPNTEAFF. The CDR3 DNA is TGTGCCAGCAGTTACTCACCGGGACAACCCAACACTGAAGCTTTCTTT.

The chain employs TRBV5-1 and TRBJ1-4; TRBD1 is a possible D gene (5 bases). Germline V gene lookup returns CDR1 SGHRS and CDR2 YFSETQ. Trimming took off 0 bases at V and 8 bases at J, with 17 bases between the two ends. The CDR3 is 16 residues long. The CDR3 sequence: CASSLGRGGETEKLFF. The CDR3 nucleotides are TGCGCCAGCAGCTTGGGAAGGGGTGGGGAGACAGAAAAACTGTTTTTT.

The table lists this clone with a few counts. This chain links TRBV2 with TRBJ1-4; weak D call: TRBD1 (5 bases). V was pared by 9 bases and J by 4 bases, with 12 bases between. CDR1 and CDR2 (germline): SNHLY, FYNNEI. The CDR3 runs to 13 residues. The CDR3 DNA follows: TGTGCCAGTGCGACAGTCCTTAATGAAAAACTGTTTTTT. Residues: CASATVLNEKLFF.

The chain has TRBV5-4 and TRBJ1-1, with D possibly matching TRBD1 (5 bases). CDR1 and CDR2 from the germline V gene are SGHNT and YYREEE (reference sequence). The CDR3 contains 14 residues. Trimming removed 4 bases from V and 2 bases from J, with 12 bases in between. The CDR3 sequence: CASSMPRGNTEAFF. The CDR3 DNA is TGTGCCAGCAGCATGCCTCGGGGCAACACTGAAGCTTTCTTT.

The chain uses TRBV4-1 and TRBJ2-1; 11 positions agree with TRBD2. Germline assignment: CDR1 MGHRA and CDR2 YSYEKL. The CDR3 totals 15 residues. The V gene end was trimmed by 6 bases and the J gene end by 6 bases; junction bases not matched to a gene: 7. The chain's CDR3 is CASSLWGTSGNEQFF. The DNA of the CDR3 is TGCGCCAGCAGTCTTTGGGGGACTAGCGGCAATGAGCAGTTCTTC.

The gene calls are TRBV14 and TRBJ2-1, with 9 positions matching TRBD2. CDR3 size: 15 residues. Germline V CDR1 and CDR2: SGHDN, FVKESK. After removal of 5 bases from V and 3 bases from J, the junction contained 5 bases not matched to a gene. In DNA, the CDR3 is TGTGCCAGCAGCTGGCGGGAGGGTTACTACAATGAGCAGTTCTTC. Translating it yields CASSWREGYYNEQFF.

This chain joins TRBV19 and TRBJ1-5; D remains unclear. V was pared by 9 bases and J by 4 bases, with 25 bases between. The CDR3 sequence is 17 residues long. Germline CDR1 is LNHDA and CDR2 is SQIVND (reference sequence). The CDR3 bases are TGTGCCAGGAGAGCGTGCCTGGGCTTGCACCCGAATCAGCCCCAGCATTTT. As protein: CARRACLGLHPNQPQHF.

The chain joins TRBV6-5 to TRBJ1-2; maybe TRBD1 (5 bases). V lost 8 bases, J lost 2 bases, and 15 bases lay in between. CDR1 is MNHEY, CDR2 SVGAGI, per germline. This CDR3 has 14 residues. The CDR3 bases are TGTGCCAGCCTAGGGGCAGATGGAAACTATGGCTACACCTTC. Protein: CASLGADGNYGYTF.

This sequence joins TRBV6-5 and TRBJ2-1, with 7 nucleotides matching TRBD1. Germline-derived CDR1 and CDR2 are MNHEY and SVGAGI. V was pared by 11 bases and J by 5 bases, with 12 bases of the junction left unmatched. The CDR3 length is 14 residues. CDR3 DNA sequence: TGTGCCGCTGAACCATGGACAGGCGACAATGAGCAGTTCTTC. Its protein is CAAEPWTGDNEQFF.

This rearrangement joins TRBV7-2 to TRBJ2-7; D gene unclear. Germline CDR1 is SGHTA and CDR2 is FQGNSA. V was cut by 2 bases and J by 0 bases, with 8 bases left in between. The CDR3 is made up of 14 amino acids. For the CDR3, the DNA is TGTGCCAGCAGCTTACAAAGTAGCTCCTACGAGCAGTACTTC. Translated, it gives CASSLQSSSYEQYF. The full variable domain, rest sourced from reference TRBV7-2 and TRBJ2-7, is GAGVSQSPSNKVTEKGKDVELRCDPISGHTALYWYRQSLGQGLEFLIYFQGNSAPDKSGLPSDRFSAERTGGSVSTLTIQRTQQEDSAVYLCASSLQSSSYEQYFGPGTRLTVT.

The chain joins TRBV5-1 to TRBJ2-5; 10 bases are a match to TRBD2. Germline V gives CDR1 SGHRS, CDR2 YFSETQ. Germline trimming cut 4 bases from V and 4 bases from J; bases unmatched to any gene: 16. This CDR3 comprises 18 residues. Here the CDR3 DNA reads TGCGCCAGCAGCAGGCCCCACTCGGAGCGGGGGGGCGGAGAGACCCAGTACTTC. Protein sequence: CASSRPHSERGGGETQYF.

The chain combines TRBV28 with TRBJ1-2, with 10 bases matching TRBD1. The germline CDR1 and CDR2 sequences are MDHEN and SYDVKM. J gave up 10 bases and V 2 bases, and 7 bases lay outside the gene matches. This CDR3 region has 14 residues. CDR3 region: CASSLGGQGPLYTF. In DNA form, the CDR3 reads TGTGCCAGCAGTTTAGGGGGACAGGGGCCCCTCTACACCTTC.

The chain joins TRBV11-3 to TRBJ2-1, with D tentatively TRBD1 (6 bases). CDR1 and CDR2 (germline): SGHNT, YENEEA. The CDR3 length is 14 residues. Trimming removed 4 bases from V and 2 bases from J, with 9 bases in between. In DNA, the CDR3 is TGTGCCAGCAGCTCCAACAGGGCCTACAATGAGCAGTTCTTC. Translated: CASSSNRAYNEQFF.

V and J are TRBV19 and TRBJ2-5; 14 bases align to TRBD2. The length of the CDR3 is 16 residues. Germline-derived CDR1 and CDR2 are LNHDA and SQIVND (reference sequence). The V segment lost 4 bases and the J segment 2 bases; nucleotides outside the gene matches: 3. This CDR3 is CASSKGLAGEQETQYF. CDR3 nucleotide sequence: TGTGCCAGTAGTAAGGGACTAGCGGGAGAACAAGAGACCCAGTACTTC.

This chain links TRBV18 with TRBJ2-1; TRBD2 matches 14 bases. Trimming cost V 4 bases and J 10 bases; bases outside gene matches: 3. Germline lookup yields CDR1 KGHSH and CDR2 LQKENI. The CDR3 consists of 14 residues. The CDR3 DNA is TGTGCCAGCTCACAGGGACTAGCGGGAGTAGAGCAGTTCTTC. It is translated as CASSQGLAGVEQFF.

This clone was detected once. V gene TRBV29-1 combines with J gene TRBJ1-1; D unresolved. The V and J ends lost 1 base and 3 bases respectively, with 9 bases between them. The length of the CDR3 is 13 residues. Germline-derived CDR1 and CDR2 are SQVTM and ANQGSEA. The CDR3 is CSVEGQMDTEAFF. The CDR3 coding sequence is TGCAGCGTTGAAGGCCAGATGGACACTGAAGCTTTCTTT. Full variable domain (rest looked up from reference TRBV29-1 and TRBJ1-1): SAVISQKPSRDICQRGTSLTIQCQVDSQVTMMFWYRQQPGQSLTLIATANQGSEATYESGFVIDKFPISRPNLTFSTLTVSNMSPEDSSIYLCSVEGQMDTEAFFGQGTRLTVV.

Only one count was recorded for this clone. The chain uses TRBV7-2 and TRBJ2-3; D not certain. Germline assignment: CDR1 SGHTA and CDR2 FQGNSA. CDR3 length: 14 residues. V lost 5 bases to trimming and J lost 1 base, with 10 bases between them. The CDR3 sequence is CASSAQAGTDTQYF. CDR3 in DNA: TGTGCCAGCAGCGCCCAGGCCGGCACAGATACGCAGTATTTT.

The gene calls are TRBV6-5 and TRBJ1-2; the D is unclear. The CDR3 has 14 residues. V shed 8 bases and J shed 2 bases, with 15 bases lying between them. Looked up from germline, CDR1 is MNHEY and CDR2 is SVGAGI. The CDR3 DNA follows: TGTGCCAGCCGCGAACAGTCGGGAAACTATGGCTACACCTTC. Translating gives CASREQSGNYGYTF.

The rearrangement joins TRBV27 to TRBJ2-7, with 15 nucleotides matching TRBD2. Germline trimming cut 5 bases from V and 4 bases from J; bases unmatched to any gene: 6. This CDR3 has 16 amino acids. Germline CDR1 and CDR2: MNHEY and SMNVEV (reference sequence). CDR3 in amino acids: CASSPGLAGGPYEQYF. CDR3 DNA sequence: TGTGCCAGCAGTCCCGGACTAGCGGGAGGGCCGTACGAGCAGTACTTC.

The CDR3 DNA reads as TGTGCCAGCAGCTTGCGGGCAGACACTGAAGCTTTCTTT. This sequence encodes CASSLRADTEAFF. The chain employs TRBV5-6 and TRBJ1-1; D ambiguous. The V end was cut by 1 base, the J end by 3 bases, with 7 bases between. The CDR3 runs 13 residues. Germline CDR1 is SGHDT and CDR2 is YYEEEE.

V usage is TRBV27 and J usage is TRBJ2-3; 7 bases fit TRBD2. Germline V lookup: CDR1 MNHEY, CDR2 SMNVEV (reference sequence). The ends lost 0 bases at V and 6 bases at J; junction bases unmatched: 15. The CDR3 is 18 residues long. In DNA form, the CDR3 reads TGTGCCAGCAGTTTATCGATGAGGGAGGGCCTGTGGTCTGATACGCAGTATTTT. It translates to CASSLSMREGLWSDTQYF.

The chain recombines TRBV28 with TRBJ2-1, with TRBD2 identical over 13 bases. CDR1 is MDHEN and CDR2 is SYDVKM in the germline V gene. The CDR3 loop spans 16 amino acids. V gave up 6 bases and J gave up 8 bases; unmatched junction bases: 10. CDR3 sequence: CASSRGTSGISDEQFF. CDR3 nucleotide sequence: TGTGCCAGCAGCCGGGGGACTAGCGGGATTAGCGATGAGCAGTTCTTC. Full variable domain (outside the CDR3, taken from reference TRBV28 and TRBJ2-1): DVKVTQSSRYLVKRTGEKVFLECVQDMDHENMFWYRQDPGLGLRLIYFSYDVKMKEKGDIPEGYSVSREKKERFSLILESASTNQTSMYLCASSRGTSGISDEQFFGPGTRLTVL.

The V call is TRBV18, the J call TRBJ1-1; 7 nucleotides align to TRBD1. CDR1 is KGHSH and CDR2 is LQKENI in the germline V gene. The CDR3 totals 14 residues. With 0 bases clipped from V and 3 bases from J, the junction kept 1 base outside the gene matches. The CDR3, as DNA: TGTGCCAGCTCACCACCGGGGACAGACACTGAAGCTTTCTTT. Amino acids: CASSPPGTDTEAFF.

The V gene is TRBV9, the J gene TRBJ1-1; tentatively, D is TRBD1 (6 bases). Per the germline V gene, CDR1 is SGDLS and CDR2 is YYNGEE. There are 14 residues in the CDR3. Trimming left V 7 bases short and J 5 bases short, with 18 bases between. CDR3 nucleotides: TGTGCCAGCGGCCCATCCGGGACACGTACTGAAGCTTTCTTT. This codes for CASGPSGTRTEAFF.

For the CDR3, the DNA is TGTGCCAGCAGCTACACCGGGGGAGGTGAGCAGTTCTTC. Translation: CASSYTGGGEQFF. V usage is TRBV7-9 and J usage is TRBJ2-1, with D possibly being TRBD2 (6 bases). This CDR3 comprises 13 residues. Per germline, CDR1 SEHNR and CDR2 FQNEAQ (reference sequence). V was pared by 4 bases and J by 9 bases, with 13 bases between.

This clone showed up just a few times. This chain links TRBV7-9 with TRBJ1-1, with 8 positions matching TRBD1. With V trimmed by 5 bases and J by 3 bases, 17 bases remained unmatched. CDR3 size: 18 residues. CDR1 and CDR2 (germline): SEHNR, FQNEAQ (reference sequence). CDR3 in amino acids: CASSHYRMRQGSYTEAFF. The CDR3 DNA reads as TGTGCCAGCAGCCATTATAGAATGAGACAGGGGTCGTACACTGAAGCTTTCTTT. Based on the CDR3 plus reference TRBV7-9 and TRBJ1-1, the full variable domain is DTGVSQNPRHKITKRGQNVTFRCDPISEHNRLYWYRQTLGQGPEFLTYFQNEAQLEKSRLLSDRFSAERPKGSFSTLEIQRTEQGDSAMYLCASSHYRMRQGSYTEAFFGQGTRLTVV.

The CDR3 loop reads CASSLGDRVGEQYF. The CDR3 nucleotides are TGTGCCAGCAGTTTAGGCGACAGGGTCGGCGAGCAGTACTTC. J is TRBJ2-7 and V is TRBV27; TRBD1 matches 7 bases. The length of the CDR3 is 14 residues. Germline V lookup: CDR1 MNHEY, CDR2 SMNVEV (reference sequence). The trim removed 2 bases at V and 6 bases at J, leaving 7 bases unmatched.

The V and J genes are TRBV6-1 and TRBJ1-2, with a weak D call TRBD1 (6 bases). Trimming cost V 2 bases and J 8 bases, with 12 bases left between them. The germline gives CDR1 MNHNS, CDR2 SASEGT. This CDR3 has 13 amino acids. This CDR3 reads CASSETGMGGYTF. The CDR3 DNA follows: TGTGCCAGCAGTGAAACAGGGATGGGCGGCTACACCTTC.

The chain recombines TRBV7-9 with TRBJ2-7, with D possibly TRBD1 on 5 matching bases. V lost 5 bases, J lost 2 bases, and 16 bases lay in between. The germline gives CDR1 SEHNR, CDR2 FQNEAQ (reference sequence). This CDR3 has 15 amino acids. For the CDR3, the DNA is TGTGCCAGCAGCCCCAGACAGAACCCGACCTACGAGCAGTACTTC. Protein sequence: CASSPRQNPTYEQYF. The full variable domain, rest sourced from reference TRBV7-9 and TRBJ2-7, is DTGVSQNPRHKITKRGQNVTFRCDPISEHNRLYWYRQTLGQGPEFLTYFQNEAQLEKSRLLSDRFSAERPKGSFSTLEIQRTEQGDSAMYLCASSPRQNPTYEQYFGPGTRLTVT.

In regard to this clone: This sample includes further DNA sequences coding for the same CDR3. Written as DNA, the CDR3 is TGTGCCAGCTCACCACAGGACAGGGGGCGTTACACCGGGGAGCTGTTTTTT. This encodes CASSPQDRGRYTGELFF. V and J are TRBV18 and TRBJ2-2; 11 bases are a match to TRBD1. Germline CDR1 KGHSH, CDR2 LQKENI. With V trimmed by 1 base and J by 3 bases, 4 bases remained unmatched. This CDR3 contains 17 residues.